The rows below give T cell receptor beta chains drawn from one sample of a study of blood T cell repertoires in COVID-19. Profiling relied on immunoSEQ multiplex PCR, and the TCRdb table lists in-frame clones only, not all of them. The data show roughly 110,000 clones, approximately 90% seen once. The sequenced material came from peripheral blood. These receptors came from a woman between 45 and 65 years old with acute or convalescent COVID-19. The CDR3 runs from the conserved cysteine through the conserved F or W. The order of the fields is D gene, CDR3 length, V gene, J gene, clone size, CDR3 DNA, CDR3 protein. D genes are given only for firm matches. Rows may omit the clone size; those that give it use once, few, many or a size class.

>NA|14|TRBV7-8|TRBJ1-6|few
TGTGCCAGCAGCTTAGAAATCAGTAATTCACCCCTCCACTTT
CASSLEISNSPLHF
>NA|16|TRBV5-1|TRBJ1-1|NA
TGCGCCAGCAACTTAGTCGGCTTGGGGGGGCAGTCTGAAGCTTTCTTT
CASNLVGLGGQSEAFF
>TRBD2|17|TRBV28|TRBJ2-7|NA
TGTGCCAGCAGCGCTACTAGCGGGATAAACCCGGCGGACGAGCAGTACTTC
CASSATSGINPADEQYF
>NA|13|TRBV3-1/TRBV3-2|TRBJ1-1|NA
TGTGCCAGCAGCCTAGACATGAACACTGAAGCTTTCTTT
CASSLDMNTEAFF
>NA|18|TRBV10-2|TRBJ1-1|NA
TGCGCCAGCAGTGACGACCCGGGGGTGGTAGCAGTGAACACTGAAGCTTTCTTT
CASSDDPGVVAVNTEAFF
>NA|13|TRBV21-1|TRBJ2-3|NA
TGTGCCAGGCGAGGGGGTTGGACAGATACGCAGTATTTT
CARRGGWTDTQYF
>TRBD1|15|TRBV18|TRBJ1-5|NA
TGTGCCAGCTCACTGGGACAGGGCGGCAATCAGCCCCAGCATTTT
CASSLGQGGNQPQHF
>NA|14|TRBV10-3|TRBJ1-2|NA
TGTGCCATCAGTGAACCGGACACCTTCTATGGCTACACCTTC
CAISEPDTFYGYTF
>TRBD1|15|TRBV28|TRBJ1-2|NA
TGTGCCAGCAGTTCACCCCGACAGGGGGCGGGGGGCTACACCTTC
CASSSPRQGAGGYTF
>NA|13|TRBV12-3/TRBV12-4|TRBJ2-7|few
TGTGCCAGCAGTTTAGCGGAGGGAAACGAGCAGTACTTC
CASSLAEGNEQYF
>TRBD2|18|TRBV3-1/TRBV3-2|TRBJ2-1|NA
TGTGCCAGCAGCCACCGACTAGCGGGAGTTGGGTCCTACAATGAGCAGTTCTTC
CASSHRLAGVGSYNEQFF
>NA|13|TRBV12-3/TRBV12-4|TRBJ1-2|NA
TGTGCCAGCAGCACACAGGGTCGGAGCGGCTACACCTTC
CASSTQGRSGYTF
>NA|17|TRBV7-9|TRBJ1-4|NA
TGTGCCAGCAGCTTAGCGGCCCCCCTCTGGAGAAATGAAAAACTGTTTTTT
CASSLAAPLWRNEKLFF
>NA|15|TRBV27|TRBJ2-7|NA
TGTGCCAGCAGTTTATTCGGGACAAAGTCCTACGAGCAGTACTTC
CASSLFGTKSYEQYF
>TRBD1|15|TRBV25-1|TRBJ2-5|NA
TGTGCCAGCAGCCCAGACAGGGTGGGTAGGGAGACCCAGTACTTC
CASSPDRVGRETQYF
>NA|15|TRBV7-9|TRBJ2-7|NA
TGTGCCAGCAGCTTAGGTCCCCCCGATCTCGGCGAGCAGTACTTC
CASSLGPPDLGEQYF
>TRBD1|14|TRBV5-6|TRBJ2-4|NA
TGTGCCAGCCTTGACAGGGGGACCAAAAACATTCAGTACTTC
CASLDRGTKNIQYF
>NA|18|TRBV6-1|TRBJ2-6|NA
TGTGCCAGCAGTGAAGCGGGAGGCGGGCTCTCTGGGGCCAACGTCCTGACTTTC
CASSEAGGGLSGANVLTF
>TRBD1|14|TRBV25-1|TRBJ1-2|NA
TGTGCCAGCAGTGCCCGGACAGGAGCCTATGGCTACACCTTC
CASSARTGAYGYTF
>NA|16|TRBV7-2|TRBJ2-1|NA
TGTGCCAGCAGCTTGACATACAGAGTCTCCTACAATGAGCAGTTCTTC
CASSLTYRVSYNEQFF
>NA|13|TRBV6-5|TRBJ1-6|NA
TGTGCCAGCAAACCCAGCTATAATTCACCCCTCCACTTT
CASKPSYNSPLHF
>TRBD2|15|TRBV6-5|TRBJ2-1|NA
TGTGCCAGCAGATTGACTAGCGGGAGGGTCGATGAGCAGTTCTTC
CASRLTSGRVDEQFF
>TRBD1|15|TRBV12-5|TRBJ2-7|NA
TGTGCTAGTGGTTTGGCCGGGACAGGCTACTACGAGCAGTACTTC
CASGLAGTGYYEQYF
>NA|15|TRBV19|TRBJ1-1|NA
TGTGCCAGTAGTCCCGAGGGATCTAGAAGGGCTGAAGCTTTCTTT
CASSPEGSRRAEAFF
>NA|14|TRBV9|TRBJ2-1|NA
TGTGCCAGCAGCGTGCGGAGCTCCTACAATGAGCAGTTCTTC
CASSVRSSYNEQFF
>NA|14|TRBV6-5|TRBJ2-2|NA
TGTGCCAGCAGGTTGACAGGGAACACCGGGGAGCTGTTTTTT
CASRLTGNTGELFF
>TRBD1|17|TRBV4-3|TRBJ2-7|NA
TGCGCCAGCAGCCAAGAAACCGGACAGGGGGCCTCCTACGAGCAGTACTTC
CASSQETGQGASYEQYF